Listed below are T cell receptor beta chains from one sample, sequenced in a study of early T cells in non-severe SARS-CoV-2 infection. Each CDR3 protein is one row after TCRdb ran MiXCR on the 5' RACE reads. The sample consists of 30,000 or so distinct CDR3 sequences, around 5.4% of them appearing once. Sequencing used whole blood. The receptor source for this set is an adult who was a healthcare worker with PCR-confirmed SARS-CoV-2 infection or an uninfected control (not recorded which). The conserved cysteine and the conserved F or W are not part of the CDR3 here. The size entry is marked missing in some rows and otherwise reads once, few, many or a size class.

v_gene | abundance | CDR3aa
TRBV9 | . | ASRKGIGTGDSYNEQF
TRBV29-1 | many | SVDGRGGLNEQF
TRBV30 | many | AWSVLGLGGYT
TRBV13 | many | ASSLNRGTDTQY
TRBV7-2 | many | ASSLGTGHETQY
TRBV2 | many | ASSEDEAF
TRBV13 | many | ASSSSWREYEQY
TRBV6-2/TRBV6-3 | many | ASRNPTVPRPGANVLT
TRBV13 | many | ASSTFLENTEAF
TRBV3-2 | many | ASSRSGAGTDTQY
TRBV14 | few | ASSPLLRLGNTEAF
TRBV7-8 | many | ASSLRRANYGYT
TRBV11-2 | many | ASSPQGAGNTDTQY
TRBV6-5 | . | ASSYDRAGADEQF
TRBV29-1 | many | SVGLAGNTGELF
TRBV4-3 | many | ASSQDLSLLYNEQF
TRBV2 | many | ASSIDRAPYNEQF
TRBV28 | many | ASMEPDQPQH
TRBV18 | many | ASSLQEGSYNEQF
TRBV12-3/TRBV12-4 | many | ASSYSGTPFRGKNIQY
TRBV12-3/TRBV12-4 | many | ASSLVGTRNYEQY
TRBV13 | many | ASSRGLDTQY
TRBV15 | . | ATSRDLNRPPTLTGELF
TRBV27 | many | ARKPDYNSPLH
TRBV27 | medium-sized | ASSPLTGTSLAKNIQY
TRBV5-1 | many | ASSLDSHGYT
TRBV5-1 | many | ASSLNTRHPAGTSGGPTYEQY
TRBV18 | . | ASSPPGRQTHSYEQY
TRBV7-9 | few | ASSLPGLKETQY
TRBV3-1 | . | ASSFSGAAHEQY
TRBV27 | many | ASSYRTAPTDTQY
TRBV20-1 | many | SARDPGQGTGELF
TRBV20-1 | many | SARRATIPPDTQY
TRBV6-6 | medium-sized | ASSRVLAGGVDEQF
TRBV20-1 | many | SARAETGTSGSEEQF
TRBV5-8 | many | ASSLLVTSDTDTQY
TRBV20-1 | many | SAELDMGNQPQH
TRBV7-9 | many | ASSLPGQGRIDGYT
TRBV5-1 | many | ASSSLAGGETQY
TRBV27 | many | ASSLSVEGNQPQH
TRBV29-1 | many | SVAGWRQGKDTQY
TRBV7-2 | . | ASSPGQGNEKLF
TRBV7-2 | many | ASSFGASADTQY
TRBV25-1 | many | ASGGIRTEAF
TRBV7-3 | . | ASSPRGRPEETQY
TRBV4-2 | few | ASSPSPGTGYMNTEAF
TRBV6-6 | once | ASSKDSNNSPLH
TRBV10-1 | many | ASSEGSARETQY
TRBV12-3/TRBV12-4 | few | ASSLAGGYNEQF